The TCR beta chain under discussion was sequenced for a study of T cells in Graves' hyperthyroidism and ophthalmopathy (dated 2019 in TCRdb). Looking at the study overall: Peripheral blood was collected at initial diagnosis, before any treatment. A discovery cohort of fewer than 110 patients, 43 with Graves' ophthalmopathy and about 60 with stable Graves' hyperthyroidism, was used to find distinguishing TCR V-J signatures. Prospective prediction of ophthalmopathy was tested in an independent validation cohort of 18 to 20 hyperthyroidism patients and roughly 16 patients who later progressed to ophthalmopathy. For training and testing, the 100 or so patients in the discovery cohort were randomly divided in a 7:3 ratio. In addition, the study compared T-cell repertoires in thyroid tissue and in blood from about 6 Graves' hyperthyroidism patients. Following sampling, methimazole starting at 30 mg daily was given to hyperthyroidism patients, and high-dose intravenous methylprednisolone was given to ophthalmopathy patients. The paper reports TCR Vbeta CDR3 sequencing of some 140 peripheral blood samples: some 41 ophthalmopathy, under 80 hyperthyroidism and around 17 progressor patients. Study-wide findings and limitations: Most expanded thyroid clonotypes (frequency above 0.001) were also detected in blood, suggesting blood repertoires may reflect thyroid immune responses. In validation, progression to ophthalmopathy was predicted by the model with nearly 71% sensitivity and 72% to 85% specificity, a median of roughly 6.4 months before onset. Sample size was not statistically predetermined, and investigators were not blinded to group allocation. A 13 V-J signature model separated ophthalmopathy from stable hyperthyroidism, with around 91% sensitivity and 81.08% specificity in cross-validation and 80%/75% in testing.

This clonotype has ten or more counts. Its antigen has not been determined. Base qualities were left out, and no much larger clone turns up one base away. Hyperthyroidism patients were newly diagnosed, with disease duration under 2 months, and aged 18 to 65 years. Exclusion was applied to patients with uncontrolled infections, other autoimmune diseases, pregnancy or lactation. Diagnoses were established on the basis of clinical symptoms, serum thyroxine and TRAb, thyroid ultrasound, and orbital computed tomography. Blood from progressor patients was collected at the time of first diagnosis with hyperthyroidism, before any ophthalmopathy symptoms had appeared. PBMCs were separated from 8 to 10 ml of fresh peripheral blood using Ficoll-Paque density gradient centrifugation. Patients classed as progressors first received a Graves' hyperthyroidism diagnosis and then went on to develop ophthalmopathy during follow-up. Trizol reagent was used to extract total RNA, and RNA quality was then checked on an Agilent 2100 Bioanalyzer.

At the junction V is shortened by 5 bases and J by 4 bases, with 12 bases in between. The CDR3 holds 13 amino acids from the cysteine to the phenylalanine. Of all the DNA, just the CDR3 is kept, 39 bases in frame from base 1. Taken from the germline V gene, the CDR1 and CDR2 loops are MNHNS and SASEGT. The TCR beta CDR3 regions were amplified from the RNA transcripts. The first round of RT-PCR for the TCR CDR3 was performed with the HTBI primer set and the Qiagen OneStep RT-PCR kit. Libraries were constructed in a second round of multiplex PCR, after which size selection and purification were performed. Sequencing of the libraries was done on an Illumina HiSeq2000 using paired-end 100 bp reads. The authors' pipeline ran thus. Raw data were processed with SOAPnuke, discarding reads with adapters, uncalled bases, mean Phred below 15, or no exact constant-primer or identifier match. COPE v1.2.5 was used to merge the high-quality paired reads, and each unique nucleotide sequence was defined as a clonotype. Clonotypes were aligned to IMGT TRBV, TRBD and TRBJ reference segments using MiTCR v1.1. The analysis was restricted to V-J combinations with a frequency above 0.0001, which together covered about 99% of the repertoires. The TCS score was defined as the ratio of F50 (clonal expansion) to E x V (chaos), calculated using BLOSUM62-based TCRdist between CDR3 peptides within each V-J. Welch's t-statistics and random forest reduced 450 to 600 V-J features to some 14, which were used in a naive Bayes classifier (R e1071). TCRdb took the public reads, trimmed them with fastp at Q25, ran MiXCR for clone calling and kept in-frame beta chains. Each record represents a unique CDR3 protein, reported with the most common genes and DNA among its rows. These V and J calls derive from TCRdb rather than the authors' analysis. Present in this sample are roughly 360,000 distinct CDR3 sequences, 13% of which were seen just once. The ten most abundant clones make up about a fifth of the sample.

The sequence was collected from a young man with Graves' hyperthyroidism that later progressed to Graves' ophthalmopathy. Material: blood. In this chain, TRBV6-1 is recombined with TRBJ2-7; the D gene lacks a confident call. The nucleotide sequence is TGTGCCAGCAGTAAACCGACACCGTACGAGCAGTACTTC. Its protein product is CASSKPTPYEQYF.